Below are 25 T cell receptor beta chains sequenced from a single sample in a study of cytomegalovirus exposure and HLA in healthy donors. Data came from immunoSEQ multiplex PCR; TCRdb stores just in-frame clones and leaves some out. Among roughly 56,000 clones listed, 85% to 95% were seen once. Material: PBMCs. The receptors shown here come from a man younger than 35 in good health and CMV-seronegative.

This chain uses TRBV5-1 with TRBJ1-5; tentatively, D is TRBD1 (6 bases). This CDR3 comprises 13 residues. Trimming removed 5 bases at V and 7 bases at J, with 13 bases between. CDR1 and CDR2 from the germline V gene are SGHRS and YFSETQ. CDR3 nucleotides: TGCGCCAGCAGTTGGGGGCCAGACCAGCCCCAGCATTTT. This encodes CASSWGPDQPQHF.

The CDR3 reads CASSSDRGLLGYTF. The CDR3 DNA follows: TGTGCCAGCAGCTCCGACAGGGGACTGTTGGGCTACACCTTC. This chain links TRBV7-9 with TRBJ1-2; 8 nucleotides match TRBD1. V lost 4 bases to trimming and J lost 8 bases; unmatched junction nucleotides: 9. The CDR3 runs to 14 residues. Germline V lookup: CDR1 SEHNR, CDR2 FQNEAQ (reference sequence).

This clone showed up just a few times. The chain uses TRBV28 and TRBJ2-2; 10 bases align to TRBD1. The CDR3 has 17 amino acids. V dropped 2 bases and J dropped 4; count of bases not matched to a gene: 7. Germline CDR1 and CDR2: MDHEN and SYDVKM. CDR3 coding DNA: TGTGCCAGCAGTTTAGCCCCCGGGACAGGGGCCACCGGGGAGCTGTTTTTT. Its protein is CASSLAPGTGATGELFF.

CDR3 amino acids: CASSQDIAGVYNEQFF. The DNA of the CDR3 is TGTGCCAGCAGCCAAGATATAGCGGGAGTGTACAATGAGCAGTTCTTC. J is TRBJ2-1 and V is TRBV4-2; TRBD2 aligns across 9 bases. The CDR3 is 16 residues long. Germline trimming cut 0 bases from V and 4 bases from J; bases unmatched to any gene: 4. The germline gives CDR1 LGHNA, CDR2 YNFKEQ.

The sample holds one count of this clone. The V gene is TRBV28, the J gene TRBJ1-5; maybe TRBD1 (6 bases). The V end was cut by 6 bases, the J end by 6 bases, with 15 bases between. The V gene's germline CDR1 is MDHEN and CDR2 SYDVKM. The CDR3 is made up of 14 amino acids. The CDR3 region has the DNA TGTGCCAGCAGGATTGCAGGGGATCGTCAGCCCCAGCATTTT. This encodes CASRIAGDRQPQHF.

The chain combines TRBV28 with TRBJ2-7, with 9 bases identical to TRBD1. Germline CDR1 reads MDHEN; CDR2 reads SYDVKM. The V and J ends lost 6 bases and 2 bases, in that order; junction bases with no gene match: 5. This CDR3 region has 14 residues. The DNA of the CDR3 is TGTGCCAGCAGGGGACAGGGAAGAACCTACGAGCAGTACTTC. This encodes CASRGQGRTYEQYF.

CDR3 amino acids: CASKLFGTQYF. The CDR3 region has the DNA TGTGCCAGCAAACTATTCGGTACGCAGTATTTT. The rearrangement uses TRBV6-9 and TRBJ2-3; D unresolved. CDR3 length: 11 amino acids. Trimming removed 7 bases at V and 8 bases at J, with 10 bases between. The germline CDR1 and CDR2 sequences are MNHGY and SVAAGI.

The J gene is TRBJ1-1, the V gene TRBV6-6; 8 bases fit TRBD1. Germline trimming cut 4 bases from V and 0 bases from J; bases unmatched to any gene: 4. CDR1 MNHNY and CDR2 SVGAGI come from the germline V gene (reference sequence). The CDR3 length is 15 residues. The CDR3 here is CASSSPTGVNTEAFF. The CDR3 DNA sequence: TGTGCCAGCAGTTCCCCGACAGGGGTGAACACTGAAGCTTTCTTT.

Only one count was recorded for this clone. The chain links TRBV30 to TRBJ2-1, with 14 bases identical to TRBD2. Germline V gene sequence: CDR1 GTSNPN, CDR2 SVGIG (reference sequence). The V gene end was trimmed by 4 bases and the J gene end by 3 bases; junction bases not matched to a gene: 14. The length of the CDR3 is 19 residues. The CDR3 nucleotides read TGTGCCTGGAATTTAGGACTAGCGGGAGGTGGGGGCCTCTACAATGAGCAGTTCTTC. This gives the protein CAWNLGLAGGGGLYNEQFF.

V gene TRBV11-2 combines with J gene TRBJ1-1; D not certain. Deletions cut 3 bases from V and 0 bases from J, with 2 bases between. Germline V gene data show CDR1 as SGHAT and CDR2 as FQNNGV. This CDR3 comprises 12 residues. The CDR3 sequence: CASSFMNTEAFF. The CDR3 DNA reads as TGTGCCAGCAGCTTTATGAACACTGAAGCTTTCTTT. The whole variable domain, filled in from reference TRBV11-2 and TRBJ1-1, reads EAGVAQSPRYKIIEKRQSVAFWCNPISGHATLYWYQQILGQGPKLLIQFQNNGVVDDSQLPKDRFSAERLKGVDSTLKIQPAKLEDSAVYLCASSFMNTEAFFGQGTRLTVV.

The rearrangement joins TRBV11-2 to TRBJ2-3; 8 nucleotides align to TRBD2. In germline, CDR1 is SGHAT, CDR2 FQNNGV. The V gene end was trimmed by 5 bases and the J gene end by 4 bases; junction bases not matched to a gene: 11. This CDR3 spans 16 amino acids. Written as DNA, the CDR3 is TGTGCCAGCAGCCCGGGCCAGCGGGAGTATGCAGATACGCAGTATTTT. Translated: CASSPGQREYADTQYF.

The chain couples TRBV6-8 to TRBJ1-1; 8 bases are a match to TRBD1. Germline assignment: CDR1 MNHGY and CDR2 SAAAGT. The CDR3 spans 15 residues. V lost 6 bases to trimming and J lost 0 bases; unmatched junction nucleotides: 6. The CDR3 nucleotides are TGTGCCAGCAGGCACCACAGGGGGGTGAACACTGAAGCTTTCTTT. Its translation is CASRHHRGVNTEAFF.

The rearrangement joins TRBV6-5 to TRBJ1-1, with 7 positions matching TRBD1. J was trimmed by 6 bases and V by 6 bases; bases with no gene match: 10. This CDR3 has 14 residues. Germline CDR1 reads MNHEY; CDR2 reads SVGAGI. The CDR3 here is CASRTDRVASEAFF. The CDR3 DNA is TGTGCCAGCAGAACCGACAGGGTTGCATCTGAAGCTTTCTTT.

The J gene is TRBJ2-1, the V gene TRBV27; 15 nucleotides agree with TRBD2. Germline values: CDR1 MNHEY, CDR2 SMNVEV (reference sequence). V lost 5 bases to trimming and J lost 4 bases; unmatched junction nucleotides: 3. The CDR3 is 16 amino acids. CDR3 sequence reads: CASSPGLAGGYNEQFF. CDR3 DNA: TGTGCCAGCAGTCCCGGACTAGCGGGAGGGTACAATGAGCAGTTCTTC.

The chain carries TRBV5-6 and TRBJ2-7; 7 bases fit TRBD1. Germline trimming cut 0 bases from V and 6 bases from J; bases unmatched to any gene: 0. Germline assignment: CDR1 SGHDT and CDR2 YYEEEE. This CDR3 is 12 amino acids long. The CDR3 protein is CASSLAGGEQYF. CDR3 DNA: TGTGCCAGCAGCTTGGCAGGGGGCGAGCAGTACTTC.

J is TRBJ2-2 and V is TRBV7-2, with 8 bases matching TRBD1. Per germline, CDR1 SGHTA and CDR2 FQGNSA. CDR3 size: 15 residues. With 3 bases clipped from V and 5 bases from J, the junction kept 5 bases outside the gene matches. The CDR3 DNA reads TGTGCCAGCAGCTTCGGGACAGGAGGGACCGGGGAGCTGTTTTTT. Protein: CASSFGTGGTGELFF.

The J gene is TRBJ1-1, the V gene TRBV28; a possible D gene is TRBD1 (6 bases). The CDR3 is made up of 13 amino acids. CDR1 is MDHEN, CDR2 SYDVKM, per germline. Trimming left V 5 bases short and J 7 bases short, with 14 bases between. CDR3 in DNA: TGTGCCAGCAGTCGCGGACAGCTACTTGAAGCTTTCTTT. Translating gives CASSRGQLLEAFF.

The rearrangement uses TRBV27 and TRBJ1-2, with D uncertain. Germline V gene data show CDR1 as MNHEY and CDR2 as SMNVEV (reference sequence). The CDR3 consists of 19 residues. The V end was cut by 2 bases, the J end by 0 bases, with 22 bases between. The CDR3 sequence is CASSLATTSYSYPNYGYTF. DNA of the CDR3: TGTGCCAGCAGTTTAGCCACCACCTCCTACAGCTACCCTAACTATGGCTACACCTTC.

The gene calls are TRBV5-8 and TRBJ1-3; 7 nucleotides line up with TRBD1. Losses at the gene ends were 4 bases for V and 0 bases for J; bases not matched to a gene: 7. This CDR3 is 16 amino acids long. CDR1 is SGHTS, CDR2 YDEGEE, per germline. The CDR3 DNA sequence: TGTGCCAGCAGCGGTGGGACAGCTCTCTCTGGAAACACCATATATTTT. This encodes CASSGGTALSGNTIYF. Variable domain in full (rest from reference TRBV5-8 and TRBJ1-3): EAGVTQSPTHLIKTRGQQATLRCSPISGHTSVYWYQQALGLGLQFLLWYDEGEERNRGNFPPRFSGRQFPNYSSELNVNALELEDSALYLCASSGGTALSGNTIYFGEGSWLTVV.

CDR3 sequence: CASSLVQGFTGELFF. CDR3 nucleotides: TGTGCCAGCAGCTTAGTACAGGGCTTCACCGGGGAGCTGTTTTTT. This rearrangement joins TRBV11-2 to TRBJ2-2, with D perhaps TRBD1 (6 bases). V lost 1 base and J 4 bases, leaving 10 bases between the germline ends. The V gene's germline CDR1 is SGHAT and CDR2 FQNNGV. The CDR3 contains 15 residues.

This clone was recorded once. The chain recombines TRBV13 with TRBJ1-1, with a possible D match to TRBD1 (6 bases). The CDR3 contains 15 residues. Between the trimmed V and J ends, which lost 4 bases and 3 bases, there was a span of 15 bases. Germline assignment: CDR1 PRHDT and CDR2 FYEKMQ (reference sequence). The CDR3 nucleotides are TGTGCCAGCAGCTCCCCGAACACAGGGCACACTGAAGCTTTCTTT. It specifies CASSSPNTGHTEAFF.

J is TRBJ2-7 and V is TRBV28, with 16 bases identical to TRBD2. V shed 6 bases, J shed 0 bases, and the junction held 8 bases outside the gene matches. CDR1 and CDR2 (germline): MDHEN, SYDVKM. The CDR3 contains 18 residues. The CDR3 DNA is TGTGCCAGCAGCCCCGCGGGACTAGCGGGAGGGAGCTCCTACGAGCAGTACTTC. Translated, it gives CASSPAGLAGGSSYEQYF.

The chain uses TRBV6-6 and TRBJ1-5; D gene uncertain. In germline, CDR1 is MNHNY, CDR2 SVGAGI (reference sequence). Trimming shortened V by 3 bases and J by 4 bases, and 13 bases separated the two germline ends. The CDR3 extends over 15 amino acids. CDR3 DNA sequence: TGTGCCAGCAGTTATAGCGGGGTGGGAAATCAGCCCCAGCATTTT. This translates into CASSYSGVGNQPQHF.

The chain links TRBV14 to TRBJ2-1; D gene uncertain. This CDR3 is 16 amino acids long. V was clipped by 0 bases and J by 0 bases, with 9 bases between them. Germline CDR1 and CDR2: SGHDN and FVKESK. CDR3 nucleotides: TGTGCCAGCAGCCAAGATACGAGGAGCTCCTACAATGAGCAGTTCTTC. Encoded protein: CASSQDTRSSYNEQFF.

The CDR3 here is CASLNRALCPQHF. Written as DNA, the CDR3 is TGCGCCAGCTTAAACAGGGCATTGTGTCCCCAGCATTTT. V usage is TRBV10-1 and J usage is TRBJ1-5, with a weak D call TRBD1 (6 bases). CDR1 and CDR2 from the germline V gene are WNHNN and SYGVQD (reference sequence). The CDR3 has 13 residues. Trimming took 8 bases from V and 10 from J, leaving 18 bases between them.